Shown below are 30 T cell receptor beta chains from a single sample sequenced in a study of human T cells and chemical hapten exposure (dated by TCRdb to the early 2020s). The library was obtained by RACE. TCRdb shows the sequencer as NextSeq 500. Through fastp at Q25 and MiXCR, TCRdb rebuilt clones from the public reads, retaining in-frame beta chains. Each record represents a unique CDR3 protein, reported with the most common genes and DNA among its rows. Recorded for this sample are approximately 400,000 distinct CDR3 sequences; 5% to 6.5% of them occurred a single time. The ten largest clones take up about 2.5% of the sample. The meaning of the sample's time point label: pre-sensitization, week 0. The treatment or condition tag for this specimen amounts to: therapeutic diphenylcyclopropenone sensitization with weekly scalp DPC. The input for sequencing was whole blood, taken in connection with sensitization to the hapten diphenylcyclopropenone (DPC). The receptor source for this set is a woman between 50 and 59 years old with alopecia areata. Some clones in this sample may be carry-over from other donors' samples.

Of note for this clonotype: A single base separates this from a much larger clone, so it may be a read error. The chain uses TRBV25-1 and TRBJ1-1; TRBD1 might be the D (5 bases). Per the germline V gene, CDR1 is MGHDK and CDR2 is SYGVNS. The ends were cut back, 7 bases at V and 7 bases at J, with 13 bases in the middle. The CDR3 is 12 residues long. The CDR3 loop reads CASKRDRSEAFF. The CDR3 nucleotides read TGTGCCAGCAAAAGGGACCGCAGTGAAGCTTTCTTT.

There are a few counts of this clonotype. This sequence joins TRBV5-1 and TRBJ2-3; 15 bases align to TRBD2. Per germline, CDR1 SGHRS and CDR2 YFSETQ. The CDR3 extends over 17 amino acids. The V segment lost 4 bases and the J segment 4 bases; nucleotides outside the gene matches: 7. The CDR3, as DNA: TGCGCCAGCAGCGGGACTAGCGGGGGGACCGCGTCAGATACGCAGTATTTT. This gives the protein CASSGTSGGTASDTQYF.

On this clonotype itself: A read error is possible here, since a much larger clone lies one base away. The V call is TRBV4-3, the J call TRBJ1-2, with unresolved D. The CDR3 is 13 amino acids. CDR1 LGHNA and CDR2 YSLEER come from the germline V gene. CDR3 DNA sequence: TGCGCCACCAGCCAAGAGGGCAGCTATGGCTACACCTTC. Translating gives CATSQEGSYGYTF.

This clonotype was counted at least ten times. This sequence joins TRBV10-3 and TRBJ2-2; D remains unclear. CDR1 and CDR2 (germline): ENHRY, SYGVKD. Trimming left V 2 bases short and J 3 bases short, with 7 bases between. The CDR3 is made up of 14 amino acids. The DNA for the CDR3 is TGTGCCATCAGTGAGCTTCTTGACACCGGGGAGCTGTTTTTT. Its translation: CAISELLDTGELFF.

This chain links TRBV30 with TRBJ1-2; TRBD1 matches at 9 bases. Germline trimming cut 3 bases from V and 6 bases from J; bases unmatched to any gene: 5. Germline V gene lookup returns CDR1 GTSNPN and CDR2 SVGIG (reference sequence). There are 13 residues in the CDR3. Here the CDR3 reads CAWSLDRGDGYTF. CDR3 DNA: TGTGCCTGGAGCTTGGACAGGGGTGATGGCTACACCTTC.

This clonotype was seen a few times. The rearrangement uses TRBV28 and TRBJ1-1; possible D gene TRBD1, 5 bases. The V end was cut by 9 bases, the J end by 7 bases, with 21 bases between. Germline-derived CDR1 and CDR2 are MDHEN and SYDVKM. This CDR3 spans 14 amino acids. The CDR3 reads CARGNKGILYEAFF. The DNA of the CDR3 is TGTGCCAGGGGGAACAAGGGGATACTCTATGAAGCTTTCTTT.

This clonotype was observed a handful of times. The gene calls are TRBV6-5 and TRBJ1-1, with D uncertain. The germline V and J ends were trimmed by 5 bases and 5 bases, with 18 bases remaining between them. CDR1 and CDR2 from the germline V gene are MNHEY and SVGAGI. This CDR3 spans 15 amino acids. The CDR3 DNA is TGTGCCAGCAGTCCCCAAACGGACGGTAGAACTGAAGCTTTCTTT. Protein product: CASSPQTDGRTEAFF.

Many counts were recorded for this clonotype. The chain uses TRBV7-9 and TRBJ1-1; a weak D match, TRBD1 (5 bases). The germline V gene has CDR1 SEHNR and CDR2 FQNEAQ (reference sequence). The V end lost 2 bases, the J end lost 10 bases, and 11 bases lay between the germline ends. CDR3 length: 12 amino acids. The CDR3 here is CASSLNQGRAFF. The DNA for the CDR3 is TGTGCCAGCAGCTTAAACCAGGGTCGAGCTTTCTTT.

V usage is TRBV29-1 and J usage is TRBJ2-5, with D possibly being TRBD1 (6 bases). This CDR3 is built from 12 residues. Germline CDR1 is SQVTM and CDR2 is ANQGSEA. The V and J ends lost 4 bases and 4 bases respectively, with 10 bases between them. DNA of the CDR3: TGCAGCGTTGTTGGGGGCGGAGAGACCCAGTACTTC. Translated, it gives CSVVGGGETQYF.

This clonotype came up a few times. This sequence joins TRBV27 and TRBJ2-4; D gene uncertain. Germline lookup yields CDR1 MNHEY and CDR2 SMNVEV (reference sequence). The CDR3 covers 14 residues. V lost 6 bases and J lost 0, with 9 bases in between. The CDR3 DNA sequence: TGTGCCAGCAGCGTCGGGCTAGCCAAAAACATTCAGTACTTC. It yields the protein CASSVGLAKNIQYF.

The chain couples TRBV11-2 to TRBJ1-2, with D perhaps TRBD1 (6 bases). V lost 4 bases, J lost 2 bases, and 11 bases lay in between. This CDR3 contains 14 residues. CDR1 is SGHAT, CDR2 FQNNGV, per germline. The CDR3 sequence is CASSYTTGNYGYTF. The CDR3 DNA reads TGTGCCAGCAGCTACACAACAGGGAACTATGGCTACACCTTC.

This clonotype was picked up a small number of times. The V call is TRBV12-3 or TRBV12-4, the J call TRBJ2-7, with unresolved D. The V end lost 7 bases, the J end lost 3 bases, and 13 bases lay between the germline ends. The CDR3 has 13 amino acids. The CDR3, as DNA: TGTGCCAGCACTCGTATTGGCGGCTACGAGCAGTACTTC. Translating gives CASTRIGGYEQYF.

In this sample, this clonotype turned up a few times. The CDR3 reads CASSEEKGRQPQHF. The CDR3 DNA is TGTGCCAGCAGTGAGGAAAAGGGAAGGCAGCCCCAGCATTTT. The chain uses TRBV2 and TRBJ1-5, with unresolved D. The CDR3 runs to 14 residues. Trimming cost V 3 bases and J 7 bases, with 13 bases left between them. Germline loops: CDR1 SNHLY, CDR2 FYNNEI.

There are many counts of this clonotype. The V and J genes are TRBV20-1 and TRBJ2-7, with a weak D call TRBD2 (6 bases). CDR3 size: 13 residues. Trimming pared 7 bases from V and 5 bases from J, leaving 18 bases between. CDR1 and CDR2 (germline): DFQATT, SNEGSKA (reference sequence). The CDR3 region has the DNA TGCAGTGTCCCCTCGCGGGGTATTAACGAGCAGTACTTC. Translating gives CSVPSRGINEQYF.

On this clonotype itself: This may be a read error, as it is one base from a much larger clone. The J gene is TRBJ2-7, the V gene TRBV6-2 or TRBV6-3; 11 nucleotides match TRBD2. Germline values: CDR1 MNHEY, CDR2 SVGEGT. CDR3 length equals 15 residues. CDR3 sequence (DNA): TGTACCAGCAGGACCCTTAGCGGGAGGGACTACGAGCAGTACTTC. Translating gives CTSRTLSGRDYEQYF.

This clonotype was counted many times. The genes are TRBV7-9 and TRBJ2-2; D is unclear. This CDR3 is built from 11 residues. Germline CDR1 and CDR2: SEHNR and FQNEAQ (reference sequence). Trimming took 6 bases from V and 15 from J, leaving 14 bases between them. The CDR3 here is CASSRTDKVFF. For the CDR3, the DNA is TGTGCCAGCAGTCGGACGGATAAGGTGTTTTTT. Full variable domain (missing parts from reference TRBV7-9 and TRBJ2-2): DTGVSQNPRHKITKRGQNVTFRCDPISEHNRLYWYRQTLGQGPEFLTYFQNEAQLEKSRLLSDRFSAERPKGSFSTLEIQRTEQGDSAMYLCASSRTDKVFFGEGSRLTVL.

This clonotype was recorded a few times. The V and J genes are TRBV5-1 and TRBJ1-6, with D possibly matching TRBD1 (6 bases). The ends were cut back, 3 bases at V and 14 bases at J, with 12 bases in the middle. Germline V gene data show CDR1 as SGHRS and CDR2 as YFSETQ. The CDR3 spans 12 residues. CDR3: CASSSNRESLHF. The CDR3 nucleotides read TGCGCCAGCAGCTCAAACAGGGAGTCCCTCCACTTT.

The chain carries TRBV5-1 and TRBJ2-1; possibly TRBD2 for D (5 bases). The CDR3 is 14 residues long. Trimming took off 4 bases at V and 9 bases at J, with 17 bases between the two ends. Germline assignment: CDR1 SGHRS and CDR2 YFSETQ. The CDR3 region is CASSPSLAPPEQFF. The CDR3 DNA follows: TGCGCCAGCAGCCCTTCGCTAGCACCGCCTGAGCAGTTCTTC. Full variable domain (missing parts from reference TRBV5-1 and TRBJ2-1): KAGVTQTPRYLIKTRGQQVTLSCSPISGHRSVSWYQQTPGQGLQFLFEYFSETQRNKGNFPGRFSGRQFSNSRSEMNVSTLELGDSALYLCASSPSLAPPEQFFGPGTRLTVL.

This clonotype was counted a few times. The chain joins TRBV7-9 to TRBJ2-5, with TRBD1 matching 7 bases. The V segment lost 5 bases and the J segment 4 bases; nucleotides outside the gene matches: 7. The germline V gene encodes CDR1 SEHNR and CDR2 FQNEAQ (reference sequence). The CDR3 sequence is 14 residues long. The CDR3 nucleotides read TGTGCCAGCAGCCCACGGACAGGTCTAGAGACCCAGTACTTC. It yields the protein CASSPRTGLETQYF. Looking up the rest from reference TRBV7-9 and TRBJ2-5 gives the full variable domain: DTGVSQNPRHKITKRGQNVTFRCDPISEHNRLYWYRQTLGQGPEFLTYFQNEAQLEKSRLLSDRFSAERPKGSFSTLEIQRTEQGDSAMYLCASSPRTGLETQYFGPGTRLLVL.

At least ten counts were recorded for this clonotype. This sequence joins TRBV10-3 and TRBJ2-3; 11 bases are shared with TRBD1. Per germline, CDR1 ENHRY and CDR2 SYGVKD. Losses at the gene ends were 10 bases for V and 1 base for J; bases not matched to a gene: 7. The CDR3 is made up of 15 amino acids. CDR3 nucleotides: TGTGCCACACGGACAGGGGGCTCACGCACAGATACGCAGTATTTT. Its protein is CATRTGGSRTDTQYF.

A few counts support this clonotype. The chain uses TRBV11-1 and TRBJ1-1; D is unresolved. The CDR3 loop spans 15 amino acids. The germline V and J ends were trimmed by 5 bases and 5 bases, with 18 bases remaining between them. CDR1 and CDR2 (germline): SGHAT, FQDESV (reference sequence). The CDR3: CASSHFGPGGTEAFF. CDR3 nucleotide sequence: TGTGCCAGCAGCCACTTTGGTCCCGGAGGGACTGAAGCTTTCTTT.

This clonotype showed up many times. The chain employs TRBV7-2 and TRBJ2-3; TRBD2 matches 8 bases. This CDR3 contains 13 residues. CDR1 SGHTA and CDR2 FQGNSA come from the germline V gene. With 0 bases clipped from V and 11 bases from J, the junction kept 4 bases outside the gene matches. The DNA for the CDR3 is TGTGCCAGCAGCTTAGCGAGCCGGGAGGGGCAGTATTTT. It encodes CASSLASREGQYF.

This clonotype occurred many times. CDR3 sequence: CSARDRVPSMYGYTF. CDR3 DNA: TGCAGTGCTAGAGATCGGGTCCCCAGTATGTATGGCTACACCTTC. The V and J genes are TRBV20-1 and TRBJ1-2, with D uncertain. The CDR3 extends over 15 amino acids. The V end was cut by 0 bases, the J end by 5 bases, with 16 bases between. CDR1 and CDR2 (germline): DFQATT, SNEGSKA (reference sequence).

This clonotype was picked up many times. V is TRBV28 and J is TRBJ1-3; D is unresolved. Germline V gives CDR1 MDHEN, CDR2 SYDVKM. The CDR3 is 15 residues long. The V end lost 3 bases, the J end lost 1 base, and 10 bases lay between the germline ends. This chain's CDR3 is CASSFTVKSGNTIYF. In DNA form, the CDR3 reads TGTGCCAGCAGTTTCACGGTCAAATCTGGAAACACCATATATTTT.

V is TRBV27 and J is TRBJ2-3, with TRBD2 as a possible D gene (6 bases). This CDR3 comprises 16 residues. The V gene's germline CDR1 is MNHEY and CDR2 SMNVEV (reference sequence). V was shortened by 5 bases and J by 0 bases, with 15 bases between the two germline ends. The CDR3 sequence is CASSPFSGTSTDTQYF. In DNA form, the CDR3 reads TGTGCCAGCAGTCCCTTTAGCGGTACTAGCACAGATACGCAGTATTTT.

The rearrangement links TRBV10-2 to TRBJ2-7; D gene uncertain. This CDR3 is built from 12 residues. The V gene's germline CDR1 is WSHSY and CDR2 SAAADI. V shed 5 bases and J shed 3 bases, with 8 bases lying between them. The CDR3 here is CASSSARYEQYF. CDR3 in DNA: TGCGCCAGCAGTTCGGCGCGCTACGAGCAGTACTTC.

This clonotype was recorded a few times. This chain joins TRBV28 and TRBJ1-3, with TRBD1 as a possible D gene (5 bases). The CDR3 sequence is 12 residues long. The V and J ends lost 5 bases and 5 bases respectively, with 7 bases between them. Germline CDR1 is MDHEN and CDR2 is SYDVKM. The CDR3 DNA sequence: TGTGCCAGCAGTGGACAAAGAAACACCATATATTTT. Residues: CASSGQRNTIYF.

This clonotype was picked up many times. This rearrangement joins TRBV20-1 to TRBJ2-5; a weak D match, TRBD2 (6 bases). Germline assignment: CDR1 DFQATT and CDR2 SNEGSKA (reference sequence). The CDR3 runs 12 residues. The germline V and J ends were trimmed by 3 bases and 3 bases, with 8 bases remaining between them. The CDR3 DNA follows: TGCAGTGCTAGCGGGAGCAAAGAGACCCAGTACTTC. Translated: CSASGSKETQYF.

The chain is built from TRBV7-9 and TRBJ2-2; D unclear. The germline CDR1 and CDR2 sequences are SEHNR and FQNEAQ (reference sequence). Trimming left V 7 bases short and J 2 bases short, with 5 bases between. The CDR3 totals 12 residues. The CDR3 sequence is CASIPNTGELFF. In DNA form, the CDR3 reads TGTGCCAGCATCCCAAACACCGGGGAGCTGTTTTTT.

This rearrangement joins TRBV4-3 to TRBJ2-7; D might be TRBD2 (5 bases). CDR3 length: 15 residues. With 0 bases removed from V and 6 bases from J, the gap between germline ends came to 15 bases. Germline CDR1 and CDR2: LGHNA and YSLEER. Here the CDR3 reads CASSQDSGTPLEQYF. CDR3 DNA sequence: TGCGCCAGCAGCCAAGATTCGGGAACACCCCTCGAGCAGTACTTC.